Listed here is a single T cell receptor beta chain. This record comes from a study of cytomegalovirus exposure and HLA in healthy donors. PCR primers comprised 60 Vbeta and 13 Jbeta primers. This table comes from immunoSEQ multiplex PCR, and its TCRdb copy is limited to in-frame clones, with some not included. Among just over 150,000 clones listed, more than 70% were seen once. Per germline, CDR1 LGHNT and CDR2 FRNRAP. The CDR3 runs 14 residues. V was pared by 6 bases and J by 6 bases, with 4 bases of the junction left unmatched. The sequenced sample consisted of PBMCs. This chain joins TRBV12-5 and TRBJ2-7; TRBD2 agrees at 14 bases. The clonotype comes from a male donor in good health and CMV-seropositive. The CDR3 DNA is TGTGCTAGTGGCGGGACTAGCGGGAGCCCCGAGCAGTACTTC. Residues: CASGGTSGSPEQYF.